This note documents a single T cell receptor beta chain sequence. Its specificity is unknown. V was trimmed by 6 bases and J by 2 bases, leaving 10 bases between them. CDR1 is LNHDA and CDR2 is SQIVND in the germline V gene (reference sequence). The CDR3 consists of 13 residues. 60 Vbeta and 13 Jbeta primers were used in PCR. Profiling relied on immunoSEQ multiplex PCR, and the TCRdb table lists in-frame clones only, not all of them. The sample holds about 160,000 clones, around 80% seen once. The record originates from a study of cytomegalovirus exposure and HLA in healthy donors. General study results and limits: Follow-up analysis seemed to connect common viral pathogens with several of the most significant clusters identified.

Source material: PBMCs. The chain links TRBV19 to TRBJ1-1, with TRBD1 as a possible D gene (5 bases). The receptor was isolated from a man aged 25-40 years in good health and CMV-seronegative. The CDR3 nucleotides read TGTGCCAGTAGCGTAGGGGCAAACACTGAAGCTTTCTTT. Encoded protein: CASSVGANTEAFF. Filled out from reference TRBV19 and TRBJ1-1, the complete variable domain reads DGGITQSPKYLFRKEGQNVTLSCEQNLNHDAMYWYRQDPGQGLRLIYYSQIVNDFQKGDIAEGYSVSREKKESFPLTVTSAQKNPTAFYLCASSVGANTEAFFGQGTRLTVV.